This T cell receptor beta chain was identified during a study of cytomegalovirus exposure and HLA in healthy donors. Study results and limitations: V- and J-gene trimming in TCR beta was tied to a missense DCLRE1C variant by an analysis performed later. Exclusion as indistinguishable affected some V segments, including TRBV6-2 and TRBV6-3. In an earlier analysis, in roughly 580 donors, most V segments appeared productive either ~87% or ~30% of the time.

This clone was seen just once. Its matching antigen is unknown. The CDR3 runs to 14 residues. Germline trimming cut 3 bases from V and 4 bases from J; bases unmatched to any gene: 0. Germline V gene sequence: CDR1 SEHNR, CDR2 FQNEAQ (reference sequence). 13 Jbeta primers and 60 Vbeta primers were used for the PCR. The table came from immunoSEQ multiplex PCR; TCRdb's copy has only in-frame clones and leaves some out. The table records about 100,000 clones, around 85% of them present only once. The clonotype comes from a man between 35 and 55 years old in good health and CMV-seropositive. Sequencing was performed on PBMCs. The J gene is TRBJ1-4, the V gene TRBV7-9, with 9 bases aligning to TRBD1. The DNA for the CDR3 is TGTGCCAGCAGCTTGGGACAGGGTAATGAAAAACTGTTTTTT. Translation gives CASSLGQGNEKLFF.